Listed below are T cell receptor beta chains from one sample, sequenced in a study of CD8+CD57+ T cells in acquired aplastic anemia. TCRdb reanalysed the reads using MiXCR and keeps one entry per CDR3 protein. Here the sample spans under 350,000 distinct CDR3 sequences, 45% to 65% being singletons. Sequencing was done on a sample of sorted CD4+, CD8+, or CD8+CD57+ T cells (not recorded which) from PBMCs. These receptors originate from a human donor with aplastic anemia. The CDR3 runs from the conserved cysteine through the conserved F or W. Fields, in order: clone size, D gene, V gene, J gene, CDR3 DNA, CDR3 protein. D genes are given only for firm matches. Expanded clones get a size class; other rows say once, few or many, or leave the size out.

abundance: -; d_gene: TRBD2; v_gene: TRBV30; j_gene: TRBJ2-6; CDR3nt: TGTGCTGCGGTTAGCGGGATGATGTCTGGGGCCAACGTCCTGACTTTC; CDR3aa: CAAVSGMMSGANVLTF
abundance: -; d_gene: -; v_gene: TRBV10-3; j_gene: TRBJ2-1; CDR3nt: TGTGCCATCAGTGAGTCAACAGACGTCTACAATGAGCAGTTCTTC; CDR3aa: CAISESTDVYNEQFF
abundance: -; d_gene: -; v_gene: TRBV5-1; j_gene: TRBJ2-7; CDR3nt: TGCGCCAGCAGCCCCCTAGCTCCCACCTCCTACGAGCAGTACTTC; CDR3aa: CASSPLAPTSYEQYF
abundance: many; d_gene: TRBD1; v_gene: TRBV12-3/TRBV12-4; j_gene: TRBJ2-2; CDR3nt: TGTGCCAGCAGCTCCGGGACAGGGGTCCTTGAAGGGGAGCTGTTTTTT; CDR3aa: CASSSGTGVLEGELFF
abundance: -; d_gene: -; v_gene: TRBV7-2; j_gene: TRBJ1-6; CDR3nt: TGTGCCAGCAGCTTAGGCAGGGATCGTTCACCCCTCCACTTT; CDR3aa: CASSLGRDRSPLHF
abundance: few; d_gene: -; v_gene: TRBV5-1; j_gene: TRBJ2-7; CDR3nt: TGCGCCAGCAGCTTGGCTGCCCTTAGGGGGTACGAGCAGTACTTC; CDR3aa: CASSLAALRGYEQYF
abundance: many; d_gene: -; v_gene: TRBV6-4; j_gene: TRBJ1-1; CDR3nt: TGTGCCAGCAGTGGCTCATTGGGGGGTGAAGCTTTCTTT; CDR3aa: CASSGSLGGEAFF
abundance: many; d_gene: -; v_gene: TRBV5-5; j_gene: TRBJ2-1; CDR3nt: TGTGCCAGCAGTAGGATATCCTACAATGAGCAGTTCTTC; CDR3aa: CASSRISYNEQFF
abundance: -; d_gene: -; v_gene: TRBV5-1; j_gene: TRBJ2-2; CDR3nt: TGCGCCAGCACCCCTTCCATGGGGGCCGGGGAGCTGTTTTTT; CDR3aa: CASTPSMGAGELFF
abundance: -; d_gene: -; v_gene: TRBV5-1; j_gene: TRBJ2-3; CDR3nt: TGCGCCAGCAGCTTGGACGGGGATACGCAGTATTTT; CDR3aa: CASSLDGDTQYF
abundance: -; d_gene: -; v_gene: TRBV5-5; j_gene: TRBJ2-7; CDR3nt: TGTGCCAGCAGCCTGGAGGGGCCCTATTACGAGCAGTACTTC; CDR3aa: CASSLEGPYYEQYF
abundance: many; d_gene: -; v_gene: TRBV7-9; j_gene: TRBJ1-4; CDR3nt: TGTGCCAGCAGTTCACAGCCTGGGGCTAATGAAAAACTGTTTTTT; CDR3aa: CASSSQPGANEKLFF
abundance: many; d_gene: -; v_gene: TRBV5-6; j_gene: TRBJ1-3; CDR3nt: TGTGCCAGCAGCTTGGAATGGAGGGGCGCTGGAAACACCATATATTTT; CDR3aa: CASSLEWRGAGNTIYF
abundance: many; d_gene: -; v_gene: TRBV19; j_gene: TRBJ1-3; CDR3nt: TGTGCCAGCAGTACCGTGATCTCTGGAAACACCATATATTTT; CDR3aa: CASSTVISGNTIYF
abundance: many; d_gene: -; v_gene: TRBV6-1; j_gene: TRBJ2-2; CDR3nt: TGTGCCAGCAGAGGGACGAACACCGGGGAGCTGTTTTTT; CDR3aa: CASRGTNTGELFF
abundance: -; d_gene: -; v_gene: TRBV2; j_gene: TRBJ1-6; CDR3nt: TGTGCCAGCACCCGAACAGGTCCCCTCAATTCACCCCTCCACTTT; CDR3aa: CASTRTGPLNSPLHF
abundance: -; d_gene: -; v_gene: TRBV2; j_gene: TRBJ2-3; CDR3nt: TGTGCCAGCAGTCATAGGGGGGCGGCGAGCACAGATACGCAGTATTTT; CDR3aa: CASSHRGAASTDTQYF
abundance: few; d_gene: TRBD2; v_gene: TRBV2; j_gene: TRBJ2-3; CDR3nt: TGTGCCAGCAGTCCCGGGACTAGCGACCGCACAGATACGCAGTATTTT; CDR3aa: CASSPGTSDRTDTQYF
abundance: -; d_gene: TRBD2; v_gene: TRBV2; j_gene: TRBJ2-7; CDR3nt: TGTGCCAGCAGAGAGGGACTAGCGGTCTCCTACGAGCAGTACTTC; CDR3aa: CASREGLAVSYEQYF
abundance: many; d_gene: -; v_gene: TRBV2; j_gene: TRBJ2-7; CDR3nt: TGTGCCAGCAGTGAATATGGTATGGGGGTCGAGCAGTACTTC; CDR3aa: CASSEYGMGVEQYF
abundance: -; d_gene: TRBD1; v_gene: TRBV15; j_gene: TRBJ2-5; CDR3nt: TGTGCCACCAGCAGAGATGTCACAGGGGGCGAAGAGACCCAGTACTTC; CDR3aa: CATSRDVTGGEETQYF
abundance: once; d_gene: TRBD2; v_gene: TRBV5-1; j_gene: TRBJ2-7; CDR3nt: TGCGCCAGCAGCCTGTCGCTAGCGGGGGACTACGAGCAGTACTTC; CDR3aa: CASSLSLAGDYEQYF